This TCR beta chain was profiled in a study of human T cells and chemical hapten exposure. The time point here: patch test 2, 6 weeks after DPC sensitization. As for treatment: therapeutic diphenylcyclopropenone sensitization with weekly scalp DPC. The library gave individual cDNA molecules unique molecular identifiers. TCRdb analysed the RACE reads with MiXCR anew, one entry per CDR3 protein. The table records 84,000 or so distinct CDR3 sequences, roughly 10% of them present only once. Findings of the study overall: There was a positive correlation between PT1 expanded TCR counts and patch test score. Significantly more large CDR3 similarity clusters were formed by expanded TCRs than by controls.

A remark on this clonotype: Its antigen remains unknown.

In germline, CDR1 is SQVTM, CDR2 ANQGSEA. The V and J ends lost 4 bases and 2 bases respectively, with 19 bases between them. This CDR3 is 16 amino acids long. The chain joins TRBV29-1 to TRBJ2-3; TRBD1 or TRBD2 may be the D gene (5 bases each). This TCR was recovered from a woman in her twenties or thirties with alopecia areata. Some clones in this sample may be carry-over from other donors' samples. This specimen consisted of whole blood, obtained in connection with sensitization to the hapten diphenylcyclopropenone (DPC). The CDR3 nucleotides are TGCAGCGTTGGATGGGGGATTGAGGGTCCCACAGATACGCAGTATTTT. It specifies CSVGWGIEGPTDTQYF.